This TCR beta chain originates from a study of blood T cell repertoires in COVID-19. Study summary: The United States, Italy and Spain were the sources of the acute and convalescent COVID-19 samples.

Remarks on this clone: The junction departs from the called germline gene at one end, perhaps through a read error.

Which cohort a participant joined came from the clinical history participants gave. Exposed participants came across a COVID-19 case within 2 weeks before study entry. Assay: immunoSEQ multiplex PCR; the TCRdb copy retains only in-frame clones and omits some. The sample has about 430,000 clones, around nine tenths seen once; the top ten hold 1.4% to 1.5%. Germline V CDR1 and CDR2: SGHAT, FQDESV (reference sequence). CDR3 length equals 16 residues. The chain has TRBV11-1 and TRBJ1-1; 7 nucleotides match TRBD1. The source of this sequence is a woman younger than 35 who had been exposed to COVID-19. The sequencing sample was made of PBMCs or T cells enriched from blood (not recorded which). The CDR3, as DNA: TGTGCCAGCAGCATAGCCCCGGGACAGCTGAACACTGAAGCTTTCTTT. It yields the protein CASSIAPGQLNTEAFF.